These T cell receptor beta chains were read from a single sample in a study of T cell responses to AZD1222 COVID-19 vaccine. This table comes from immunoSEQ multiplex PCR, and its TCRdb copy is limited to in-frame clones, with some not included. The sample lists 90,000 to 120,000 clones; approximately 92% were seen once. Sequencing was performed on peripheral blood, taken on day 0 of AZD1222 vaccination. The receptors here all came from an adult in good health. The CDR3 runs from the conserved cysteine through the conserved F or W. The D gene is left open where the match is weak. Some rows have no size entry. The others give once, few or many, or a class for an expanded clone.

d_gene: .; abundance: .; v_gene: TRBV25-1; j_gene: TRBJ1-4; CDR3aa: CASSESGWEKLFF; CDR3nt: TGTGCCAGCAGTGAATCGGGGTGGGAAAAACTGTTTTTT
d_gene: .; abundance: .; v_gene: TRBV4-2; j_gene: TRBJ1-5; CDR3aa: CASSQGIQGQHF; CDR3nt: TGTGCCAGCAGCCAGGGGATCCAAGGGCAGCATTTT
d_gene: .; abundance: .; v_gene: TRBV19; j_gene: TRBJ2-3; CDR3aa: CASSIGQGSDTQYF; CDR3nt: TGTGCCAGTAGTATTGGGCAGGGTTCCGATACGCAGTATTTT
d_gene: .; abundance: few; v_gene: TRBV11-3; j_gene: TRBJ2-7; CDR3aa: CASSLTLQSEQYF; CDR3nt: TGTGCCAGCAGCTTAACCCTACAAAGCGAGCAGTACTTC
d_gene: TRBD1; abundance: .; v_gene: TRBV6-6; j_gene: TRBJ1-3; CDR3aa: CASRHGDRGKNTIYF; CDR3nt: TGTGCCAGCAGGCACGGAGACAGGGGAAAAAACACCATATATTTT
d_gene: TRBD1; abundance: once; v_gene: TRBV19; j_gene: TRBJ1-2; CDR3aa: CASSIDRQGRYGYTF; CDR3nt: TGTGCCAGTAGTATAGATCGACAGGGACGCTATGGCTACACCTTC
d_gene: .; abundance: .; v_gene: TRBV5-6; j_gene: TRBJ1-2; CDR3aa: CASSLGQVTNYGYTF; CDR3nt: TGTGCCAGCAGCTTGGGACAGGTGACTAACTATGGCTACACCTTC
d_gene: TRBD1; abundance: .; v_gene: TRBV5-1; j_gene: TRBJ1-2; CDR3aa: CASSFEGTGGYGYTF; CDR3nt: TGCGCCAGCAGCTTCGAAGGGACAGGGGGCTATGGCTACACCTTC
d_gene: .; abundance: .; v_gene: TRBV4-2; j_gene: TRBJ2-3; CDR3aa: CASSQDRVESSTDTQYF; CDR3nt: TGTGCCAGCAGCCAAGACAGAGTGGAATCAAGCACAGATACGCAGTATTTT
d_gene: TRBD1; abundance: .; v_gene: TRBV24-1; j_gene: TRBJ1-3; CDR3aa: CATSAGTGDSGNTIYF; CDR3nt: TGTGCCACCAGCGCCGGGACAGGGGACTCTGGAAACACCATATATTTT
d_gene: .; abundance: .; v_gene: TRBV7-9; j_gene: TRBJ2-7; CDR3aa: CASSLDRFGEQYF; CDR3nt: TGTGCCAGCAGCTTAGACAGGTTTGGAGAGCAGTACTTC
d_gene: TRBD1; abundance: .; v_gene: TRBV7-2; j_gene: TRBJ1-6; CDR3aa: CASSQGGQGNSPLHF; CDR3nt: TGTGCCAGCAGCCAAGGCGGACAGGGAAATTCACCCCTCCACTTT